The 30 T cell receptor beta chains below come from one sample, sequenced in a study of shared T cell receptors in the human thymus. Libraries were prepared by immunoSEQ multiplex PCR; TCRdb keeps only in-frame clonotypes and omits some of them. The table lists roughly 710,000 clones, approximately 83% of them singletons. This same sample was also part of a study on human thymus T cells.

The specimen was thymocytes. The receptors here all came from a girl younger than two with a congenital heart defect.

The V gene is TRBV7-2, the J gene TRBJ2-7; 8 bases are a match to TRBD1. Trimming at V came to 1 base and at J to 9 bases, leaving 20 bases not matched to a gene. Looked up from germline, CDR1 is SGHTA and CDR2 is FQGNSA. CDR3 size: 18 residues. CDR3 region: CASSLVHTGQGGVLGQYF. The CDR3 nucleotides read TGTGCCAGCAGCTTAGTTCATACCGGACAGGGTGGGGTTTTGGGGCAGTACTTC.

The gene calls are TRBV6-1 and TRBJ1-2; D possibly corresponds to TRBD1 (6 bases). CDR3 length equals 13 residues. Germline V gene data show CDR1 as MNHNS and CDR2 as SASEGT. V was cut by 3 bases and J by 3 bases, with 8 bases left in between. CDR3 DNA sequence: TGTGCCAGCAGTGACCACAGGGACTATGGCTACACCTTC. Protein product: CASSDHRDYGYTF.

This clone was detected once. The chain joins TRBV14 to TRBJ2-5, with TRBD1 matching 7 bases. The germline V gene has CDR1 SGHDN and CDR2 FVKESK. The CDR3 is 16 residues long. After removal of 2 bases from V and 4 bases from J, the junction contained 10 bases not matched to a gene. The CDR3 DNA sequence: TGTGCCAGCAGCCAATCTCGCAGGACAGGCGGAGAGACCCAGTACTTC. It yields the protein CASSQSRRTGGETQYF.

The rearrangement links TRBV6-4 to TRBJ1-1, with TRBD1 matching over 9 bases. The germline gives CDR1 MRHNA, CDR2 SNTAGT. This CDR3 comprises 19 residues. The V and J ends lost 7 bases and 5 bases, in that order; junction bases with no gene match: 23. CDR3 bases: TGTGCCAGCATCGCAGAGCCGCCCGCACAGGGGGCATTAAGAACTGAAGCTTTCTTT. Protein sequence: CASIAEPPAQGALRTEAFF.

The CDR3 DNA reads as TGTGCCAGCACCGGCAGGGGTGGAAACACCATATATTTT. It translates to CASTGRGGNTIYF. The rearrangement joins TRBV6-6 to TRBJ1-3; TRBD1 might be the D (6 bases). There are 13 residues in the CDR3. Trimming pared 7 bases from V and 3 bases from J, leaving 10 bases between. Germline CDR1 is MNHNY and CDR2 is SVGAGI (reference sequence).

The table lists this clone with a few counts. The V call is TRBV6-1, the J call TRBJ1-1; 9 bases map to TRBD1. The germline V gene has CDR1 MNHNS and CDR2 SASEGT. This CDR3 comprises 19 residues. Trimming removed 2 bases from V and 1 base from J; junction bases left unmatched: 14. CDR3 protein: CASSELVWTGEGPNTEAFF. The CDR3 nucleotides are TGTGCCAGCAGTGAATTAGTTTGGACAGGGGAGGGCCCGAACACTGAAGCTTTCTTT.

The gene calls are TRBV27 and TRBJ2-1, with 9 bases that match TRBD1. The germline V gene encodes CDR1 MNHEY and CDR2 SMNVEV (reference sequence). V lost 4 bases, J lost 7 bases, and 5 bases stayed unmatched. This CDR3 comprises 14 residues. In DNA, the CDR3 is TGTGCCAGCAGTTGTAACAGGGGGCGAAATGAGCAGTTCTTC. Its protein is CASSCNRGRNEQFF.

V usage is TRBV2 and J usage is TRBJ1-2; 8 positions match TRBD1. The CDR3 is 19 residues long. From germline, CDR1 is SNHLY and CDR2 FYNNEI. Trimming at V came to 5 bases and at J to 8 bases, leaving 25 bases not matched to a gene. This CDR3 reads CASSKDRVFSNRSMLGYTF. CDR3 coding DNA: TGTGCCAGCAGTAAGGACAGGGTTTTTTCCAACAGGTCTATGTTGGGCTACACCTTC. The full variable domain, completed using reference TRBV2 and TRBJ1-2, is EPEVTQTPSHQVTQMGQEVILRCVPISNHLYFYWYRQILGQKVEFLVSFYNNEISEKSEIFDDQFSVERPDGSNFTLKIRSTKLEDSAMYFCASSKDRVFSNRSMLGYTFGSGTRLTVV.

The chain uses TRBV5-1 and TRBJ1-2; 8 nucleotides line up with TRBD1. The CDR3 is 13 residues long. After removal of 5 bases from V and 0 bases from J, the junction contained 0 bases not matched to a gene. Germline V gene sequence: CDR1 SGHRS, CDR2 YFSETQ. CDR3 DNA: TGCGCCAGCAGGACAGGGGCTAACTATGGCTACACCTTC. It yields the protein CASRTGANYGYTF.

The rearrangement joins TRBV29-1 to TRBJ1-3; D may be TRBD1 (5 bases). This CDR3 is built from 15 residues. V was shortened by 2 bases and J by 0 bases, with 11 bases between the two germline ends. Germline lookup yields CDR1 SQVTM and CDR2 ANQGSEA. This CDR3 reads CSVELGHLSGNTIYF. CDR3 in DNA: TGCAGCGTTGAACTCGGACACCTCTCTGGAAACACCATATATTTT.

The chain has TRBV5-1 and TRBJ2-5, with 12 bases that match TRBD2. This CDR3 is built from 14 residues. The J segment lost 1 base and the V segment lost 5 bases, leaving 0 bases of the junction unmatched. Germline lookup yields CDR1 SGHRS and CDR2 YFSETQ. The CDR3 DNA reads TGCGCCAGCAGGACTAGCGGGGGCCAAGAGACCCAGTACTTC. It codes for CASRTSGGQETQYF.

The chain joins TRBV23-1 to TRBJ1-2, with D maybe TRBD1 (5 bases). TRBV23-1 qualifies as an ORF whose function is uncertain. The V end was cut by 2 bases, the J end by 8 bases, with 24 bases between. CDR3 length: 17 amino acids. CDR3 in amino acids: CASSQMFGFLDIFGYTF. The CDR3 nucleotides are TGCGCCAGCAGTCAAATGTTCGGTTTCTTGGACATCTTCGGCTACACCTTC.

This chain connects TRBV5-1 to TRBJ2-3; perhaps TRBD2 as D (6 bases). Germline CDR1 reads SGHRS; CDR2 reads YFSETQ. The CDR3 has 17 amino acids. V lost 4 bases and J lost 2, with 20 bases in between. The CDR3 DNA reads TGCGCCAGCAGCCCGATAATTTTTTCGGGGGTCACAGATACGCAGTATTTT. Residues: CASSPIIFSGVTDTQYF. Full variable domain (outside the CDR3, taken from reference TRBV5-1 and TRBJ2-3): KAGVTQTPRYLIKTRGQQVTLSCSPISGHRSVSWYQQTPGQGLQFLFEYFSETQRNKGNFPGRFSGRQFSNSRSEMNVSTLELGDSALYLCASSPIIFSGVTDTQYFGPGTRLTVL.

A word on this clone: One end of the junction varies from germline; a read error may be responsible. The chain recombines TRBV2 with TRBJ2-7, with D tentatively TRBD1 (5 bases). Germline values: CDR1 SNHLY, CDR2 FYNNEI. The length of the CDR3 is 16 residues. DNA for the CDR3: TGTGCCAGCAGTGAAGGTTATCTGGGGCTCGGCTACGAGCGGTACTTC. It encodes CASSEGYLGLGYERYF.

This clone appeared once. This rearrangement joins TRBV2 to TRBJ2-7; 16 bases map to TRBD2. CDR1 and CDR2 (germline): SNHLY, FYNNEI. CDR3 size: 18 residues. V lost 8 bases to trimming and J lost 1 base; unmatched junction nucleotides: 11. The CDR3 reads CASGAGLAGGPESYEQYF. The CDR3, as DNA: TGTGCCAGCGGGGCGGGACTAGCGGGGGGGCCGGAGTCCTACGAGCAGTACTTC.

The V gene is TRBV19, the J gene TRBJ2-7, with D perhaps TRBD1 (6 bases). CDR1 is LNHDA and CDR2 is SQIVND in the germline V gene (reference sequence). This CDR3 has 18 amino acids. The germline V and J ends were trimmed by 4 bases and 3 bases, with 25 bases remaining between them. Written as DNA, the CDR3 is TGTGCCAGTAGTACACACCGACCGGGACAAGGCCCTCACTACGAGCAGTACTTC. Translating it yields CASSTHRPGQGPHYEQYF. Full variable domain (rest looked up from reference TRBV19 and TRBJ2-7): DGGITQSPKYLFRKEGQNVTLSCEQNLNHDAMYWYRQDPGQGLRLIYYSQIVNDFQKGDIAEGYSVSREKKESFPLTVTSAQKNPTAFYLCASSTHRPGQGPHYEQYFGPGTRLTVT.

The gene calls are TRBV4-3 and TRBJ1-4; 9 bases are a match to TRBD1. The CDR3 runs to 18 residues. The V and J ends lost 0 bases and 2 bases, in that order; junction bases with no gene match: 7. The germline V gene encodes CDR1 LGHNA and CDR2 YSLEER. The CDR3 DNA reads TGCGCCAGCAGCCAAGATCGGCGGACAGGGGATACTAATGAAAAACTGTTTTTT. It translates to CASSQDRRTGDTNEKLFF.

This sequence joins TRBV4-1 and TRBJ1-2; 10 nucleotides align to TRBD1. V shed 1 base and J 4 bases; nucleotides not matched to a gene: 3. Germline CDR1 MGHRA, CDR2 YSYEKL. The length of the CDR3 is 15 residues. The CDR3 region is CASSQVGTGAYGYTF. CDR3 coding DNA: TGCGCCAGCAGCCAAGTGGGGACAGGGGCCTATGGCTACACCTTC.

The rearrangement links TRBV19 to TRBJ2-3; no reliable D call. Trimming stripped 8 bases from V and 0 bases from J, with 12 bases between. This CDR3 contains 14 residues. CDR1 is LNHDA, CDR2 SQIVND, per germline (reference sequence). The CDR3 DNA sequence: TGTGCCAGTTCAGCACAGTCTAGCACAGATACGCAGTATTTT. Translating it yields CASSAQSSTDTQYF. Using reference TRBV19 and TRBJ2-3 for the parts outside the CDR3, the full variable domain is DGGITQSPKYLFRKEGQNVTLSCEQNLNHDAMYWYRQDPGQGLRLIYYSQIVNDFQKGDIAEGYSVSREKKESFPLTVTSAQKNPTAFYLCASSAQSSTDTQYFGPGTRLTVL.

This chain links TRBV10-3 with TRBJ1-1; unclear D gene. Germline loops: CDR1 ENHRY, CDR2 SYGVKD. This CDR3 region has 12 residues. V was cut by 8 bases and J by 5 bases, with 12 bases left in between. CDR3 DNA: TGTGCCATCGCGGCGGAAGAGACTGAAGCTTTCTTT. Protein: CAIAAEETEAFF.

The CDR3 protein is CASSQDSRAMRAFF. The CDR3 coding sequence is TGCGCCAGCAGCCAAGATTCCAGGGCCATGCGGGCTTTCTTT. The V gene is TRBV4-3, the J gene TRBJ1-1; D is possibly TRBD1 (5 bases). Germline V gene lookup returns CDR1 LGHNA and CDR2 YSLEER. V gave up 0 bases and J gave up 11 bases, with 16 bases separating them. The CDR3 covers 14 residues.

This clone has a single count. The rearrangement joins TRBV19 to TRBJ2-1; 10 bases fit TRBD1. V was pared by 7 bases and J by 3 bases, with 3 bases of the junction left unmatched. Germline-derived CDR1 and CDR2 are LNHDA and SQIVND (reference sequence). The CDR3 totals 14 residues. The CDR3 sequence is CASMGQGIYNEQFF. For the CDR3, the DNA is TGTGCCAGTATGGGACAGGGGATCTACAATGAGCAGTTCTTC.

This chain's CDR3 is CASSENLVPPYNEQFF. CDR3 nucleotide sequence: TGTGCCAGCAGTGAAAACCTAGTCCCTCCCTACAATGAGCAGTTCTTC. The V call is TRBV2, the J call TRBJ2-1; D gene ambiguous. Germline CDR1 and CDR2: SNHLY and FYNNEI. The CDR3 has 16 residues. The V end was cut by 2 bases, the J end by 2 bases, with 13 bases between.

This rearrangement joins TRBV6-1 to TRBJ1-2, with a tentative D call TRBD1 (6 bases). Per the germline V gene, CDR1 is MNHNS and CDR2 is SASEGT. V shed 3 bases and J shed 2 bases, with 13 bases lying between them. This CDR3 comprises 15 residues. The CDR3 nucleotides read TGTGCCAGCAGTGAGCCCTGGACAGTAAACTATGGCTACACCTTC. It codes for CASSEPWTVNYGYTF.

The J gene is TRBJ2-6, the V gene TRBV6-4; 7 bases are a match to TRBD1. Germline V CDR1 and CDR2: MRHNA, SNTAGT. The CDR3 totals 18 residues. The trim removed 3 bases at V and 0 bases at J, leaving 8 bases unmatched. The CDR3 DNA reads as TGTGCCAGCAGTGAAAGTGACAGGGTCTACTCTGGGGCCAACGTCCTGACTTTC. Translating it yields CASSESDRVYSGANVLTF.

The chain couples TRBV6-1 to TRBJ2-6, with D perhaps matching TRBD1 (5 bases). With 6 bases removed from V and 0 bases from J, the gap between germline ends came to 21 bases. Germline V gene sequence: CDR1 MNHNS, CDR2 SASEGT. The CDR3 has 19 residues. The CDR3 DNA reads TGTGCCAGCAGCGAACCACCTACAGGACCGGACTCTGGGGCCAACGTCCTGACTTTC. Its translation: CASSEPPTGPDSGANVLTF.

The chain combines TRBV14 with TRBJ1-1; no firm D call. Per germline, CDR1 SGHDN and CDR2 FVKESK. The CDR3 is made up of 14 amino acids. With 1 base removed from V and 1 base from J, the gap between germline ends came to 7 bases. CDR3 region: CASSQVGRNTEAFF. CDR3 coding DNA: TGTGCCAGCAGCCAAGTCGGTCGGAACACTGAAGCTTTCTTT.

The chain couples TRBV18 to TRBJ1-1; D uncertain. V was clipped by 3 bases and J by 0 bases, with 14 bases between them. This CDR3 has 16 residues. In germline, CDR1 is KGHSH, CDR2 LQKENI. The CDR3 DNA reads as TGTGCCAGCTCACCCCTGGGTCAGGCCTTGAACACTGAAGCTTTCTTT. Protein sequence: CASSPLGQALNTEAFF.

The CDR3 here is CASSQDRGWTEAFF. CDR3 DNA sequence: TGCGCCAGCAGCCAAGATAGGGGCTGGACTGAAGCTTTCTTT. The chain recombines TRBV4-1 with TRBJ1-1; tentatively, D is TRBD1 (5 bases). The CDR3 covers 14 residues. CDR1 MGHRA and CDR2 YSYEKL come from the germline V gene. Trimming took off 0 bases at V and 5 bases at J, with 10 bases between the two ends.

This rearrangement joins TRBV7-2 to TRBJ1-2, with 7 bases lining up with TRBD1. CDR3 size: 15 residues. Germline V CDR1 and CDR2: SGHTA, FQGNSA. Losses at the gene ends were 4 bases for V and 5 bases for J; bases not matched to a gene: 10. As DNA, the CDR3 is TGTGCCAGCAGCTCGCAACCGGGACAGCCTTATGGCTACACCTTC. Amino acid sequence: CASSSQPGQPYGYTF.